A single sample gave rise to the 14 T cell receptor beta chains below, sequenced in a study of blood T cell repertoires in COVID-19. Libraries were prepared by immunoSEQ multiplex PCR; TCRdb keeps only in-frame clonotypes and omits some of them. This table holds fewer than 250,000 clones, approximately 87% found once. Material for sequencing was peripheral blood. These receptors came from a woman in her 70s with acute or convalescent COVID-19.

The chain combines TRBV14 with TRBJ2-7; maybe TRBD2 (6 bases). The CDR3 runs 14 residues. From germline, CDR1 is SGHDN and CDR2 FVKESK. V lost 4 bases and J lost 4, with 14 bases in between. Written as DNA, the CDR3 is TGTGCCAGCAGCCGGGGACCGGCGGGATACGAGCAGTACTTC. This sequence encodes CASSRGPAGYEQYF.

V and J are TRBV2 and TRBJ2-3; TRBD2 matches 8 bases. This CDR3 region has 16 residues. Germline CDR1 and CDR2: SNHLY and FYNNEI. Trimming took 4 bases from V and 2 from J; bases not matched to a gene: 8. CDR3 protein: CASSARLAPITDTQYF. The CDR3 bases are TGTGCCAGCAGTGCCCGACTAGCGCCCATCACAGATACGCAGTATTTT.

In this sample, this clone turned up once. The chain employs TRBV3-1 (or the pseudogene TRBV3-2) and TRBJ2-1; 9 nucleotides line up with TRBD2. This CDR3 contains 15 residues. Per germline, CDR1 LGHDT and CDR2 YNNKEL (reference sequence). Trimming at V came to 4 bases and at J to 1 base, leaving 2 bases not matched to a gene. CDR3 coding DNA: TGTGCCAGCAGCCCGAGCGGGGGGTCCTACAATGAGCAGTTCTTC. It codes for CASSPSGGSYNEQFF.

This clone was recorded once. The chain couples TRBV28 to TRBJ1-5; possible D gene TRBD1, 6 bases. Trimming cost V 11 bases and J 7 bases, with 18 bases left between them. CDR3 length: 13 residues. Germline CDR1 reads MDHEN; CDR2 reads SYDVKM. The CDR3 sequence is CAGGGTPQQPQHF. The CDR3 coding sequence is TGTGCCGGGGGGGGGACACCTCAGCAGCCCCAGCATTTT.

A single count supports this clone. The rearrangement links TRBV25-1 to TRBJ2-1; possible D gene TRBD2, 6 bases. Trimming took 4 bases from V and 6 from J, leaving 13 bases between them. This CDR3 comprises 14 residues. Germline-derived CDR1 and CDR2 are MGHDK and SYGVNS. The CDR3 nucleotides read TGTGCCAGCAGTGCATCCCGGAGGGGCAATGAGCAGTTCTTC. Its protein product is CASSASRRGNEQFF.

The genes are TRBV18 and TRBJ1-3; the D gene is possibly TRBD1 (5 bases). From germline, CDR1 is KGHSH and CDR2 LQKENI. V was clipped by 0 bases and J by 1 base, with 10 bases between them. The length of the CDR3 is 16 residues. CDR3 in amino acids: CASSPPGGISGNTIYF. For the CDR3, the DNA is TGTGCCAGCTCACCACCGGGGGGTATATCTGGAAACACCATATATTTT.

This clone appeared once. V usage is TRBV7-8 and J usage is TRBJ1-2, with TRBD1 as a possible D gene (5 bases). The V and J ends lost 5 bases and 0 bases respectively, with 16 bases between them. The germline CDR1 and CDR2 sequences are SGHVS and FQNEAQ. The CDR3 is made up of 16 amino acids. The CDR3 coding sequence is TGTGCCAGCAGCCTGACAGTAGGAACTCCTAACTATGGCTACACCTTC. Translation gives CASSLTVGTPNYGYTF.

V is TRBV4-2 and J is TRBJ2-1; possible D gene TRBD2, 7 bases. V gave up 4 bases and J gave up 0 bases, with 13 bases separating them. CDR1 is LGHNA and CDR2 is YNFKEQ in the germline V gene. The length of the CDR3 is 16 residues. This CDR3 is CASSLPRGGSYNEQFF. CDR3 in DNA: TGTGCCAGCAGCCTCCCGAGGGGGGGCTCCTACAATGAGCAGTTCTTC.

The CDR3 DNA follows: TGTGCCAGCAGCCCAACACAGGGAATCCCTCACGAGCAGTACTTC. Its protein is CASSPTQGIPHEQYF. The chain uses TRBV11-3 and TRBJ2-7; TRBD1 is a possible D gene (6 bases). Germline values: CDR1 SGHNT, CDR2 YENEEA. This CDR3 region has 15 residues. Trimming removed 5 bases at V and 5 bases at J, with 19 bases between.

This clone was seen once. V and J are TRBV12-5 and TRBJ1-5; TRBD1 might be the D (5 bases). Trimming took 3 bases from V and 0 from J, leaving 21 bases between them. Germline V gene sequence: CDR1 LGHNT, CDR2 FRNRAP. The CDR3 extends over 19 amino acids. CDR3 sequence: CASGFNGLTGDRSNQPQHF. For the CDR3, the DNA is TGTGCTAGTGGTTTTAATGGGTTGACGGGGGATCGTAGCAATCAGCCCCAGCATTTT.

The CDR3: CASSFEGGIAYEQYF. The DNA for the CDR3 is TGTGCCAGCAGCTTCGAAGGAGGTATCGCGTATGAGCAGTACTTC. V usage is TRBV7-9 and J usage is TRBJ2-7; possible D gene TRBD2, 5 bases. V lost 3 bases to trimming and J lost 7 bases, with 19 bases between them. Germline loops: CDR1 SEHNR, CDR2 FQNEAQ (reference sequence). This CDR3 spans 15 amino acids.

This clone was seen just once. The CDR3 region is CASSYADRGLRETQYF. As DNA, the CDR3 is TGTGCCAGCAGTTACGCAGACAGGGGGCTGAGGGAGACCCAGTACTTC. J is TRBJ2-5 and V is TRBV6-6; 10 bases fit TRBD1. V trimming: 2 bases; J trimming: 5 bases; junction bases outside the gene matches: 8. The CDR3 has 16 amino acids. CDR1 MNHNY and CDR2 SVGAGI come from the germline V gene (reference sequence).

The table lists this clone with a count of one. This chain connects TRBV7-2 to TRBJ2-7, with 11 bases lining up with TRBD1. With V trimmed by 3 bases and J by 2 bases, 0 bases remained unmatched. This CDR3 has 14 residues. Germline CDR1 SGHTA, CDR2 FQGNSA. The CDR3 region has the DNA TGTGCCAGCAGCTTGGGACAGGGGGCCTACGAGCAGTACTTC. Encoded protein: CASSLGQGAYEQYF.

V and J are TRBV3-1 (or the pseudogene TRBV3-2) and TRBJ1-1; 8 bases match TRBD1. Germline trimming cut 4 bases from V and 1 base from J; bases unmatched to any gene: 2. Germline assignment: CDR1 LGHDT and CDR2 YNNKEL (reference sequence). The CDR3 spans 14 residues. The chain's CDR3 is CASSPGQGNTEAFF. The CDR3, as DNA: TGTGCCAGCAGCCCAGGACAGGGGAACACTGAAGCTTTCTTT.